This T cell receptor (beta chain) was retrieved from a study of blood T cell repertoires in COVID-19. Clones were read by immunoSEQ multiplex PCR, and TCRdb kept only the in-frame ones, dropping some. The table includes around 60,000 clones, more than 75% detected once. Source material: peripheral blood. The receptor's source is a human donor in a cohort sampled during active COVID-19.

CDR3 region: CASSITGELFF. The CDR3 DNA follows: TGTGCCAGCAGCATCACCGGGGAGCTGTTTTTT. The chain links TRBV28 to TRBJ2-2; D is ambiguous. Germline CDR1 is MDHEN and CDR2 is SYDVKM. The V gene lost 6 bases and the J gene lost 4 bases, with 3 bases spanning the gap. This CDR3 has 11 residues.